The entry below describes one T cell receptor (beta chain). One junction end does not reproduce the germline sequence, and a read error may be involved. This entry belongs to a study of breast tumors, draining lymph nodes, adjacent tissues. The CDR3 consists of 15 residues. The germline V gene encodes CDR1 SGHTA and CDR2 FQGTGA. Axillary draining lymph nodes of breast cancer patients supplied the node samples. MiXCR was run by TCRdb on the multiplex PCR reads, yielding one entry per CDR3 protein. The table includes 200,000 or so distinct CDR3 sequences, over 25% detected once. The rearrangement joins TRBV7-3 to TRBJ2-1; D is perhaps TRBD2 (6 bases). The clonotype originates from a female donor with breast cancer. Some clones in this sample may be carry-over from other donors' samples. The source material was axillary lymph node tissue. The CDR3 DNA is TGTGCCAGCAGCTTTTTGCGGGGAAATTACAATGAGCAGCTCTTC. Its protein product is CASSFLRGNYNEQLF.